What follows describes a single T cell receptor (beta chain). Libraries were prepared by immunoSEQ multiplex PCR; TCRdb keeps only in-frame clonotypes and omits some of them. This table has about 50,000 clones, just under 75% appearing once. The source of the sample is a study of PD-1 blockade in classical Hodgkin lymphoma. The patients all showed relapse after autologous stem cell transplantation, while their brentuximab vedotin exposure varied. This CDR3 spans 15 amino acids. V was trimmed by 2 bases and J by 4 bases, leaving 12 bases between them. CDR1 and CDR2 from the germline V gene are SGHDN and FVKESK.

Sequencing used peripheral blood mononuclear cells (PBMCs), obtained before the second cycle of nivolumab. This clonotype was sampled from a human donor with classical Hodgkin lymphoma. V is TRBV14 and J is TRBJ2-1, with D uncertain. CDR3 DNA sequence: TGTGCCAGCAGCCAATTATTTGGCTCGTACAATGAGCAGTTCTTC. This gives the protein CASSQLFGSYNEQFF.